One sample yielded the 6 T cell receptor beta chains listed below, sequenced in a study of blood T cell repertoires in COVID-19. Here immunoSEQ multiplex PCR was the method, and the copy in TCRdb shows in-frame clones only, minus some. The data hold around 84,000 clones, with 65% to 85% observed a single time. The source material was peripheral blood. Source of these receptors: an older man with active or convalescent COVID-19.

A note on this clone: This sample includes further DNA sequences coding for the same CDR3. The V call is TRBV20-1, the J call TRBJ2-5; TRBD1 matches 8 bases. The CDR3 sequence is 11 residues long. The trim removed 6 bases at V and 5 bases at J, leaving 2 bases unmatched. Looked up from germline, CDR1 is DFQATT and CDR2 is SNEGSKA (reference sequence). The CDR3: CSARQGETQYF. The CDR3 coding sequence is TGCAGTGCACGACAGGGGGAGACCCAGTACTTC.

The rearrangement joins TRBV6-1 to TRBJ1-5, with 7 positions matching TRBD1. Germline assignment: CDR1 MNHNS and CDR2 SASEGT. The CDR3 extends over 16 amino acids. V gave up 4 bases and J gave up 9 bases; unmatched junction bases: 15. The CDR3 coding sequence is TGTGCCAGCAGTGCCATAGAGGGGGCGCCGGTTGTGCCCCAGCATTTT. It codes for CASSAIEGAPVVPQHF.

The CDR3 region is CASSQGAAGTNTGELFF. The CDR3 DNA reads as TGCGCCAGCAGCCAGGGAGCAGCGGGTACGAACACCGGGGAGCTGTTTTTT. The chain couples TRBV4-1 to TRBJ2-2; the D gene is possibly TRBD2 (6 bases). Germline V gives CDR1 MGHRA, CDR2 YSYEKL. There are 17 residues in the CDR3. V lost 3 bases, J lost 0 bases, and 14 bases lay in between.

This clone was seen a handful of times. This chain uses TRBV9 with TRBJ1-6; 10 nucleotides align to TRBD1. CDR1 SGDLS and CDR2 YYNGEE come from the germline V gene. Losses at the gene ends were 2 bases for V and 8 bases for J; bases not matched to a gene: 4. The CDR3 is 15 amino acids. The CDR3 nucleotides are TGTGCCAGCAGCGTGGGGACAGGGGAGGATTCACCCCTCCACTTT. Protein sequence: CASSVGTGEDSPLHF.

The chain joins TRBV5-1 to TRBJ2-3; TRBD2 agrees at 10 bases. Germline CDR1 is SGHRS and CDR2 is YFSETQ. The CDR3 loop spans 15 amino acids. After removal of 0 bases from V and 4 bases from J, the junction contained 2 bases not matched to a gene. The DNA for the CDR3 is TGCGCCAGCAGCTTGGAAGCGGGAGGGGCAGATACGCAGTATTTT. Protein sequence: CASSLEAGGADTQYF.

This chain joins TRBV21-1 and TRBJ1-5; no check of the table's D call, TRBD1, against the DNA was made. TRBV21-1 is a recognized pseudogene. The CDR3 totals 16 residues. The CDR3 sequence is CASSESQPYSNQPQHF. DNA of the CDR3: TGTGCCAGCTCCGAGTCACAGCCTTATAGCAATCAGCCCCAGCATTTT.